This TCR beta chain came from a study of shared clonotypes between healthy human individuals. The wider study: CD4 naive and CD4 memory each took three plates per donor, while CD8 naive took two and CD8 memory one.

Original methodology: Junction-only immunoSEQ sequences carried no quality scores, so filtering differed. Sequencing used immunoSEQ multiplex PCR; TCRdb keeps in-frame clones, though not all of them. V and J calls and clone size are as listed in that table; D and trimming were resolved from the DNA. The sample lists roughly 2.6 million clones; approximately 92% were seen once. The origin of this receptor is a man younger than 30 in good health. The specimen was naive CD4+ T cells sorted from blood. The subset is: CD45RA+ positively selected.

The CDR3 DNA follows: TGTGCCAGCAGTGGGCGGACGGAGAACACCGGGGAGCTGTTTTTT. This gives the protein CASSGRTENTGELFF. The rearrangement uses TRBV2 and TRBJ2-2, with D unresolved. Trimming stripped 4 bases from V and 1 base from J, with 10 bases between. Per germline, CDR1 SNHLY and CDR2 FYNNEI. The CDR3 sequence is 15 residues long.